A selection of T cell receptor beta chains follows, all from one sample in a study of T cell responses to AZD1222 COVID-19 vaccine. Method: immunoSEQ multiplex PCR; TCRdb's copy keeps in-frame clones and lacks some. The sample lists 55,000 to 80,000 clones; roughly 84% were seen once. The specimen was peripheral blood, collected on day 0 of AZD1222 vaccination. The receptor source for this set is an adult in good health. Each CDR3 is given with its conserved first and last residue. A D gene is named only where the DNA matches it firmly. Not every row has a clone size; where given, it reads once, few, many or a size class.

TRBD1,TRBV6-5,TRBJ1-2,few,CASSVGQGAGGYTF,TGTGCCAGCAGCGTGGGACAGGGGGCGGGTGGCTACACCTTC
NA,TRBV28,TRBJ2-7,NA,CASSESRNEQYF,TGTGCCAGCAGTGAGTCCCGAAACGAGCAGTACTTC
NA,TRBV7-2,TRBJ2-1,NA,CASSLTIGDEQFF,TGTGCCAGCAGCTTAACAATCGGGGATGAGCAGTTCTTC
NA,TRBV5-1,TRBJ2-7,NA,CASSLRGIPYEQYF,TGCGCCAGCAGCCTCAGAGGGATTCCATACGAGCAGTACTTC
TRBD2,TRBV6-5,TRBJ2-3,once,CASSYPSGGGDTQYF,TGTGCCAGCAGTTACCCCAGCGGGGGCGGAGATACGCAGTATTTT
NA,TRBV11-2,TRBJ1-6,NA,CASSLAQGNAHF,TGTGCCAGCAGCTTAGCACAGGGTAACGCGCACTTT
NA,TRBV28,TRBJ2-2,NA,CASSTRTRHTGELFF,TGTGCCAGCAGTACCCGAACCCGGCACACCGGGGAGCTGTTTTTT
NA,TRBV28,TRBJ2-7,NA,CASSFVVGAGDRFSYEQYF,TGTGCCAGCAGTTTTGTTGTCGGGGCAGGAGATCGATTTTCCTACGAGCAGTACTTC
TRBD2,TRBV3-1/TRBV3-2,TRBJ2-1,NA,CASSVTLAGGRNEQFF,TGTGCCAGCAGCGTAACACTAGCGGGGGGGCGTAATGAGCAGTTCTTC
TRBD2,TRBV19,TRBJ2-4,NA,CASIPSSSGGSKNIQYF,TGTGCCAGTATCCCATCGAGCAGCGGGGGGTCCAAAAACATTCAGTACTTC
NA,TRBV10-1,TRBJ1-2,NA,CASRADNDYGYTF,TGCGCCAGCAGGGCAGATAACGACTATGGCTACACCTTC
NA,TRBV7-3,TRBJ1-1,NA,CASSLSPDTEAFF,TGTGCCAGCAGCTTATCACCTGACACTGAAGCTTTCTTT
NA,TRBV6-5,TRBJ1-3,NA,CASSYSGALGNTIYF,TGTGCCAGCAGTTACTCAGGGGCGCTCGGAAACACCATATATTTT
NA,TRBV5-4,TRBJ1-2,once,CASSLARNYTF,TGTGCCAGCAGCTTGGCCAGGAACTACACCTTC
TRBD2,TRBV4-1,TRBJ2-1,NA,CASSQDIGGGSYNEQFF,TGCGCCAGCAGCCAAGATATAGGCGGGGGCTCCTACAATGAGCAGTTCTTC
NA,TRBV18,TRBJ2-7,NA,CASSPPGMGGEQYF,TGTGCCAGCTCACCCCCCGGGATGGGCGGCGAGCAGTACTTC
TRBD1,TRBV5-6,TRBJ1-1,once,CASSRWLTGDPEAFF,TGTGCCAGCAGCCGCTGGCTGACAGGGGATCCTGAAGCTTTCTTT
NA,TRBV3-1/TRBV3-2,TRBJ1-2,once,CASSQDPSGGAGANYGYTF,TGTGCCAGCAGCCAAGACCCCTCGGGTGGTGCGGGGGCTAACTATGGCTACACCTTC
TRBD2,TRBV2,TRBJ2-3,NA,CASSDSGADTQYF,TGTGCCAGCAGTGACAGCGGGGCCGATACGCAGTATTTT
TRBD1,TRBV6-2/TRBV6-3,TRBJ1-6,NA,CASSFNRGSPLHF,TGTGCCAGCAGTTTTAACAGGGGCTCACCCCTCCACTTT
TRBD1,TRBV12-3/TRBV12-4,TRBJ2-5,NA,CASSGTGWETQYF,TGTGCCAGCAGTGGGACAGGGTGGGAGACCCAGTACTTC
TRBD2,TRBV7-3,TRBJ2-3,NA,CASSAGLAGDLDTQYF,TGTGCCAGCAGCGCCGGCCTAGCGGGGGATCTTGATACGCAGTATTTT
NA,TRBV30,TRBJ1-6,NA,CAWSVRYYNSPLHF,TGTGCCTGGAGTGTACGTTACTATAATTCACCCCTCCACTTT
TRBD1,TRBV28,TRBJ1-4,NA,CASRRTGEEKLFF,TGTGCCAGCAGAAGGACAGGTGAAGAAAAACTGTTTTTT
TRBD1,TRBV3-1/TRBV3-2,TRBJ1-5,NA,CASSPGQGEQPQHF,TGTGCCAGCAGCCCGGGACAGGGAGAACAGCCCCAGCATTTT
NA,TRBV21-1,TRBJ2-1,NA,CASKDGKNNEQFF,TGTGCCAGCAAAGATGGGAAAAACAATGAGCAGTTCTTC
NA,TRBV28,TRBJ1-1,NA,CASSLSGTVNTEAFF,TGTGCCAGCAGTTTATCGGGGACGGTGAACACTGAAGCTTTCTTT
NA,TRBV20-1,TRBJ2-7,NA,CSAPTVYEQYF,TGCAGTGCTCCTACGGTATACGAGCAGTACTTC
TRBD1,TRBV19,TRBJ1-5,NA,CASTGTGLGPQHF,TGTGCCAGTACCGGGACAGGCCTCGGGCCCCAGCATTTT
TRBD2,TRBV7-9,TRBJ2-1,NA,CASSLGASGNEQFF,TGTGCCAGCAGCTTAGGGGCTAGCGGTAATGAGCAGTTCTTC
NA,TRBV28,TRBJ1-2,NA,CASSLGRGNYGYTF,TGTGCCAGCAGTTTAGGCAGGGGAAACTATGGCTACACCTTC
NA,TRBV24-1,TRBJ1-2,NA,CATSDHTGLDYGYTF,TGTGCCACCAGTGACCACACAGGGCTGGACTATGGCTACACCTTC
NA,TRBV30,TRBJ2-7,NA,CAWSSQYEQYF,TGTGCCTGGAGTTCCCAATACGAGCAGTACTTC
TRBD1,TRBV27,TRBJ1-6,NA,CASSFPPGQNSPLHF,TGTGCCAGCAGTTTCCCCCCGGGACAGAATTCACCCCTCCACTTT
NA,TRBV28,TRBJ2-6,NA,CASSPDSAPGANVLTF,TGTGCCAGCAGTCCCGACAGTGCCCCTGGGGCCAACGTCCTGACTTTC
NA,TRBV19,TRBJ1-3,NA,CASSTLQGQAGNTIYF,TGTGCCAGTAGTACGCTACAGGGACAAGCTGGAAACACCATATATTTT
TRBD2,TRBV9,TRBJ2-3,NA,CARTSGGTDTQYF,TGTGCCAGGACTAGCGGGGGCACAGATACGCAGTATTTT
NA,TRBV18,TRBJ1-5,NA,CASSPREVGNQPQHF,TGTGCCAGCTCACCACGGGAGGTGGGGAATCAGCCCCAGCATTTT
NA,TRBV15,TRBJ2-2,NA,CATSRDGTGELFF,TGTGCCACCAGCAGAGACGGCACCGGGGAGCTGTTTTTT
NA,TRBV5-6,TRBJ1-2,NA,CASSFAGGAGYGYTF,TGTGCCAGCAGCTTTGCCGGGGGCGCCGGCTATGGCTACACCTTC
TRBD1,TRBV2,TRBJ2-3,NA,CASSTPGTGDTDTQYF,TGTGCCAGCAGTACCCCCGGGACAGGAGACACAGATACGCAGTATTTT
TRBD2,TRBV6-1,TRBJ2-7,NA,CASSESSGRSTYEQYF,TGTGCCAGCAGTGAAAGTTCCGGGAGGAGCACCTACGAGCAGTACTTC
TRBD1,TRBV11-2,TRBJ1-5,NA,CASSSDRVGNQPQHF,TGTGCCAGCAGCTCCGACAGGGTTGGGAATCAGCCCCAGCATTTT
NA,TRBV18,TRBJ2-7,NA,CASSPPGQPYEQYF,TGTGCCAGCTCACCACCTGGACAACCATACGAGCAGTACTTC
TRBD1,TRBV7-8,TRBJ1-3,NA,CASSLGGGTGSGNTIYF,TGTGCCAGCAGCTTAGGGGGAGGGACAGGGTCCGGAAACACCATATATTTT
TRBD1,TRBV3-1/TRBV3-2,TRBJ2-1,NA,CASSPGQGTGDEQFF,TGTGCCAGCAGCCCTGGACAGGGTACAGGCGATGAGCAGTTCTTC
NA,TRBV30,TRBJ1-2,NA,CAWSVLSRPANYGYTF,TGTGCCTGGAGTGTACTGTCCCGGCCCGCTAACTATGGCTACACCTTC
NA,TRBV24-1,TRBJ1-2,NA,CATSALGVPGYTF,TGTGCCACCAGTGCTTTGGGTGTGCCGGGCTACACCTTC
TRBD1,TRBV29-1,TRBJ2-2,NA,CSARVQGAKSGELFF,TGCAGCGCCCGGGTCCAGGGGGCGAAATCGGGGGAGCTGTTTTTT
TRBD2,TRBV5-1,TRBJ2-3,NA,CASSLALAGVVDTQYF,TGCGCCAGCAGCTTGGCGCTAGCGGGGGTTGTAGATACGCAGTATTTT
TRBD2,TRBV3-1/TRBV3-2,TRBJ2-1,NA,CASSQDRGGQQFF,TGTGCCAGCAGCCAAGATCGCGGGGGACAGCAGTTCTTC